These T cell receptor beta chains were read from a single sample in a study of cytomegalovirus exposure and HLA in healthy donors. Sequenced by immunoSEQ multiplex PCR; TCRdb stores in-frame clones only, minus some. The repertoire holds some 130,000 clones, around 77% seen once, with around 1.2% in the top ten. Sequences were obtained from PBMCs. These TCRs come from a man aged 50-59 years in good health and CMV-seronegative. The CDR3 runs from the conserved cysteine through the conserved F or W. A D gene is named only where the DNA matches it firmly. Part of the rows lack a size; the others show once, few, many or a class for expanded clones.

v_call	d_call	j_call	clone_size	cdr3_nt	cdr3_aa
TRBV28	NA	TRBJ1-2	once	TGTGCCAGCAGGAGTTCGCTCTATGGCTACACCTTC	CASRSSLYGYTF
TRBV5-1	TRBD2	TRBJ2-1	NA	TGCGCCAGCAGCTTGTTCCTCACTAGCGGGGGGCCGAATGAGCAGTTCTTC	CASSLFLTSGGPNEQFF
TRBV7-6	TRBD1	TRBJ2-2	NA	TGTGCCAGCAGCTTGGGACAGGGGGCTAGCACCGGGGAGCTGTTTTTT	CASSLGQGASTGELFF
TRBV6-6	NA	TRBJ2-3	NA	TGTGCCAGCAGTTACGGGGGAGGACGGACGCAGTATTTT	CASSYGGGRTQYF
TRBV2	TRBD1	TRBJ2-5	NA	TGTGCCAGCAGTGAAGGGGGACAGGGGGCAGAGACCCAGTACTTC	CASSEGGQGAETQYF
TRBV10-1	NA	TRBJ1-1	NA	TGCGCCAGCAGTGAGTCGGGGTTGGACAGCAACACTGAAGCTTTCTTT	CASSESGLDSNTEAFF
TRBV6-1	NA	TRBJ2-6	few	TGTGCCAGCAGTGAAGCCTGGCACGGGAACTCTGGGGCCAACGTCCTGACTTTC	CASSEAWHGNSGANVLTF
TRBV25-1	TRBD1	TRBJ1-2	NA	TGTGCCAGCAGTGAACCAGGGACAGGGAGCATCTATGGCTACACCTTC	CASSEPGTGSIYGYTF
TRBV10-3	TRBD1	TRBJ1-4	few	TGTGCCATCAGGGGGACAGCGAAGGGGGAAAAACTGTTTTTT	CAIRGTAKGEKLFF
TRBV9	NA	TRBJ2-7	NA	TGTGCCAGCAGCCGGGACTTCTCCTACGAGCAGTACTTC	CASSRDFSYEQYF
TRBV5-1	TRBD2	TRBJ2-3	NA	TGCGCCAGCAGCCGCGCTCGGGGAGGGGACACAGATACGCAGTATTTT	CASSRARGGDTDTQYF
TRBV10-2	TRBD2	TRBJ2-1	NA	TGCGCCAGCAGCGCGGGGGGCAATGAGCAGTTCTTC	CASSAGGNEQFF
TRBV28	NA	TRBJ1-1	many	TGTGCCAGCAGTTTGTGGCCCCCTGAAGCTTTCTTT	CASSLWPPEAFF
TRBV28	NA	TRBJ2-7	NA	TGTGCCAGCAGTTCATCTAGGTACGAGCAGTACTTC	CASSSSRYEQYF
TRBV29-1	TRBD2	TRBJ2-7	NA	TGCAGCGTTGAAGCCGGTAGCGGGAGAGCAGCCTACGAGCAGTACTTC	CSVEAGSGRAAYEQYF
TRBV2	NA	TRBJ1-5	once	TGTGCCAGCAGTGAAGCGAAGGGGTCGGGTCAGCCCCAGCATTTT	CASSEAKGSGQPQHF
TRBV4-3	NA	TRBJ2-2	NA	TGCGCCAGCAGCCAAGAAGGCGGGTACACCGGGGAGCTGTTTTTT	CASSQEGGYTGELFF
TRBV28	NA	TRBJ1-5	few	TGTGCCAGCAGTTTAGGCAGTTATAGCAATCAGCCCCAGCATTTT	CASSLGSYSNQPQHF
TRBV19	TRBD1	TRBJ2-5	few	TGTGCCAGTAGCGAAAGACAGGGCCAAGAGACCCAGTACTTC	CASSERQGQETQYF
TRBV15	NA	TRBJ2-7	NA	TGTGCCACCAGTAGAAGAGCATCCTCCGCCACCTACGAGCAGTACTTC	CATSRRASSATYEQYF
TRBV30	TRBD2	TRBJ2-7	NA	TGTGCCTGGAGTTCGCCTAGCGGGTACGAGCAGTACTTC	CAWSSPSGYEQYF
TRBV6-5	NA	TRBJ1-2	NA	TGTGCCACGCGAATGGACTATGGCTACACCTTC	CATRMDYGYTF
TRBV7-9	NA	TRBJ2-5	NA	TGTGCCAGCAGCTTCACTGGGGTTCGGGGTGAGTTCGAGACCCAGTACTTC	CASSFTGVRGEFETQYF
TRBV4-3	NA	TRBJ1-1	NA	TGCGCCAGCAGCCAAGTGGCGGGGATGAACACTGAAGCTTTCTTT	CASSQVAGMNTEAFF
TRBV5-1	TRBD1	TRBJ2-2	NA	TGCGCCAGCAGCTTGACGGACAGGGGTTACACCGGGGAGCTGTTTTTT	CASSLTDRGYTGELFF
TRBV19	TRBD1	TRBJ2-3	NA	TGTGCCAGTAGCCCCGACAGGGCGAGCACAGATACGCAGTATTTT	CASSPDRASTDTQYF
TRBV27	TRBD1	TRBJ2-2	once	TGTGCCAGCAGTCACACCCGACAGGGCGGGGAGCTGTTTTTT	CASSHTRQGGELFF
TRBV10-2	NA	TRBJ2-7	NA	TGCGCCAGCAGTGAGTGGGCTACCCTCTCCTACGAGCAGTACTTC	CASSEWATLSYEQYF
TRBV10-2	TRBD1	TRBJ2-7	NA	TGCGCCAGCAGTGAGTGGACAGGGGTCGAGCAGTACTTC	CASSEWTGVEQYF
TRBV6-1	NA	TRBJ2-5	NA	TGTGCCAGCAGTGGACAGGGAGGAGAGACCCAGTACTTC	CASSGQGGETQYF
TRBV5-1	TRBD1	TRBJ2-5	NA	TGCGCCAGCAGCTTGGCCGTCGGGACAGGGGGCGGAGAGACCCAGTACTTC	CASSLAVGTGGGETQYF
TRBV19	NA	TRBJ1-5	few	TGTGCCAGTAGTGTCAGTCCGTCAAATCAGCCCCAGCATTTT	CASSVSPSNQPQHF
TRBV28	NA	TRBJ2-1	NA	TGTGGTTCAAAAAACTCCTACAATGAGCAGTTCTTC	CGSKNSYNEQFF
TRBV27	NA	TRBJ2-7	NA	TGTGCCAGCAGTTTGGGTGGGAGCTCCTACGAGCAGTACTTC	CASSLGGSSYEQYF
TRBV29-1	NA	TRBJ2-7	NA	TGCAGCGTTAGAGACAGGTCGGGATCCTACGAGCAGTACTTC	CSVRDRSGSYEQYF
TRBV4-1	TRBD2	TRBJ2-5	NA	TGCGCCAGCAGCCAAATACTAGTTGGGGGAGCGGGAGTCGGGACCCAGTACTTC	CASSQILVGGAGVGTQYF
TRBV2	NA	TRBJ2-2	NA	TGTGCCGGCGCGTCAGGGGGGATCACCGGGGAGCTGTTTTTT	CAGASGGITGELFF
TRBV27	NA	TRBJ1-5	NA	TGTGCCAGCAGTAAGACAGGCGCCCTTTATAGCAATCAGCCCCAGCATTTT	CASSKTGALYSNQPQHF
TRBV11-2	TRBD1	TRBJ2-5	NA	TGTGCCAGCAGCCAGGACAGGTGGGAAGGAGAGACCCAGTACTTC	CASSQDRWEGETQYF
TRBV7-8	NA	TRBJ1-2	NA	TGTGCCAGCAGCGGAGGCGGGGAATGGAGCTACACCTTC	CASSGGGEWSYTF
TRBV11-3	NA	TRBJ2-7	NA	TGTGCCAGCAGCTTGGACAGACCACGATACGAGCAGTACTTC	CASSLDRPRYEQYF
TRBV28	NA	TRBJ2-7	NA	TGTGCCAGCAGCCCCGGACAACTTCTGATCGAGCAGTACTTC	CASSPGQLLIEQYF
TRBV7-7	TRBD1	TRBJ2-1	NA	TGTGCTAGCAGCTTAGGGACAGTCCCATACAATGAGCAGTTCTTC	CASSLGTVPYNEQFF
TRBV25-1	TRBD1	TRBJ1-2	NA	TGTGCCAGCAGTGAGGTTAATCGGGGCCCAGGGGGTCGCTACGGCTACACCTTC	CASSEVNRGPGGRYGYTF
TRBV28	TRBD1	TRBJ2-7	NA	TGTGCCAGCAGTAGACCCGGGACAGGTATTTGCGAGCAGTACTTC	CASSRPGTGICEQYF
TRBV15	TRBD2	TRBJ2-1	NA	TGTGCCACCAGCAGAGATCGTGGGCTGGGCGGGAGGGCCCGTGAGCAGTTCTTC	CATSRDRGLGGRAREQFF
TRBV10-3	NA	TRBJ1-1	NA	TGTGCCATCAACGAGAAGAACACTGAAGCTTTCTTT	CAINEKNTEAFF
TRBV6-4	NA	TRBJ2-2	NA	TGTGCCAGCCGCTTCGAGTCGGGCACCGGGGAGCTGTTTTTT	CASRFESGTGELFF
TRBV7-2	NA	TRBJ2-3	NA	TGTGCCAGCAGCTTAGTTAGCGGCCTCGATACGCAGTATTTT	CASSLVSGLDTQYF
TRBV19	NA	TRBJ2-6	NA	TGTGCCAGTAGTATTACGGCAGGGAGGAAAGGGGCCAACGTCCTGACTTTC	CASSITAGRKGANVLTF
TRBV2	NA	TRBJ2-7	NA	TGTGCCAGCGAGCGGGCCCGGGGTGAGCAGTACTTC	CASERARGEQYF
TRBV19	NA	TRBJ2-1	NA	TGTGCCACCCTAGCGCCACCCGAAGATGAGCAGTTCTTC	CATLAPPEDEQFF
TRBV7-2	NA	TRBJ2-7	NA	TGTGCCAGCAGTTCAGCGGCTAGCATCTCCTACGAGCAGTACTTC	CASSSAASISYEQYF
TRBV5-4	TRBD2	TRBJ2-7	few	TGTGCCAGCAGCTTGCGGGAGGGCCTTAACGAGCAGTACTTC	CASSLREGLNEQYF